The source of this TCR beta chain is a study of T cell responses to AZD1222 COVID-19 vaccine (dated by TCRdb to the early 2020s). As for the study more broadly: TCR sequencing was performed for some 250 trial participants, of whom roughly 200 were given two doses of AZD1222 and around 25 were given two doses of MenACWY control vaccine. Enrollment into the trials was organized by age into subgroups of 18-55, 56-69 and 70-plus years, and those subgroups contained approximately 150, 30 and 60 TCR-sequenced participants, respectively.

According to the study, the label for this sample's time point signals: about 28 days (+/-7) after the second vaccine dose. AZD1222 recipients whose second dose came at about 4 weeks and those whose second dose came at about 12 weeks were combined into one group, since spike-specific TCR depth and breadth did not differ between the two schedules. Samples from vaccinated people were obtained from the UK trials COV001 and COV002, which included a single-blind randomized controlled phase 2/3 trial of AZD1222 (ChAdOx1 nCoV-19) in healthy adults. Trial participant PBMC samples were collected at day 0 and day 28 after the second dose for TCRbeta chain sequencing. The junction carries 14 bases between V and J, which are trimmed by 8 bases and 4 bases respectively. Including the terminal cysteine and phenylalanine, the CDR3 comprises 13 residues. Only CDR3 DNA is held: 39 bases, read in frame from base 1. The germline V gene supplies CDR1 SGHNT and CDR2 YENEEA.

Study-wide findings and limitations: Participants were mostly white British, with more females than males. The authors suggested clonal diversity may have been underestimated. Only five or six AZD1222 recipients were SARS-CoV-2 seropositive at baseline, limiting conclusions about previously exposed vaccinees. The 56-69-year group was small, and its depth increase did not reach significance, likely because of low power. The vaccine-associated CD4 TCRs covered the entire spike protein, and the dominant responses fell in regions 160-218 and 743-854. Spike-specific TCR breadth and depth rose significantly after two AZD1222 doses compared with day 0 and with MenACWY recipients. Because no samples from the day 14 peak response were available, repertoires could be characterized only after the peak T cell response. Reportedly, close to half of the unique spike-specific TCRs recognized epitopes lying outside the regions that are mutated in the B.1.351 and B.1.1.7 variants.

Notes on this clone: Its antigen target is currently unknown. It has no much larger one-base neighbor in the sample; base qualities were not kept.

The CDR3 regions of human TCRbeta chains were analyzed by immunosequencing. Per the source publication's procedure: Repertoire TCRs were checked for matches against a reference library of SARS-CoV-2-specific TCRs that had been generated using the MIRA antigen-specificity platform. Breadth meant the fraction of unique TCRs that were SARS-CoV-2-associated, whereas depth meant the fraction of total T cells that were SARS-CoV-2-associated. Each spike-specific TCR was assigned to its reactive spike region and to a CD4 or CD8 class using the MIRA data. Log10-transformed breadth and depth values were compared by one-way ANOVA with Sidak's multiple comparisons tests. The clones in this table, taken by TCRdb from immuneACCESS, are in-frame only. Not every clone is retained; where verified, under half of the shortfall comes from an unresolved V gene, and the cause of the rest is unknown. V and J calls and clone size are copied from that table; D and trimming were computed from the DNA. This sample comprises around 140,000 clones, just over 90% of them detected only once. 1.1% of the sample is in the top ten clones.

The clonotype was recovered from an adult who received the AZD1222 COVID-19 vaccine. Here the chain combines TRBV11-3 and TRBJ2-5; 6 matching bases give a weak D call of TRBD1. This sample comprised peripheral blood, obtained 28 days after the second AZD1222 dose. The DNA sequence is TGTGCCAGCGCTGGTCAGACAGGAGAGACCCAGTACTTC. It codes for CASAGQTGETQYF.